Presented here are 9 T cell receptor beta chains from one specimen sequenced in a study of T cells in Graves' hyperthyroidism and ophthalmopathy. TCR beta CDR3 regions were amplified from RNA transcripts. The HTBI primer set was used in a first-round RT-PCR of the TCR CDR3. TCRdb fed the multiplex PCR reads into MiXCR, producing one record per CDR3 protein. The sample lists about 420,000 distinct CDR3 sequences, 15% to 18% occurring once. The sample was blood. The receptors shown here come from a woman younger than 35 with Graves' hyperthyroidism.

This clonotype was found many times. The rearrangement joins TRBV6-1 to TRBJ2-7; TRBD2 agrees at 7 bases. V shed 1 base, J shed 2 bases, and the junction held 11 bases outside the gene matches. Germline-derived CDR1 and CDR2 are MNHNS and SASEGT. The CDR3 spans 17 residues. CDR3 nucleotides: TGTGCCAGCAGTGAAGGAGGAGCGGGATGGGGGGCCTACGAGCAGTACTTC. Protein product: CASSEGGAGWGAYEQYF.

There are many counts of this clonotype. The CDR3 sequence: CASSWDRGSGELFF. The DNA of the CDR3 is TGTGCCAGCAGTTGGGACAGGGGGTCCGGGGAGCTGTTTTTT. The rearrangement joins TRBV6-6 to TRBJ2-2, with TRBD1 matching over 11 bases. After removal of 4 bases from V and 6 bases from J, the junction contained 1 base not matched to a gene. The CDR3 runs 14 residues. In germline, CDR1 is MNHNY, CDR2 SVGAGI (reference sequence).

This clonotype was counted ten times or more. The CDR3 sequence is CASSPGLLAGVGNEQFF. In DNA form, the CDR3 reads TGCGCCAGCAGCCCCGGGTTATTAGCGGGAGTAGGAAATGAGCAGTTCTTC. The rearrangement joins TRBV5-1 to TRBJ2-1, with TRBD2 matching 9 bases. The germline gives CDR1 SGHRS, CDR2 YFSETQ. The CDR3 spans 17 residues. J gave up 7 bases and V 4 bases, and 15 bases lay outside the gene matches.

This clonotype occurred many times. The chain uses TRBV3-1 and TRBJ2-2, with TRBD1 matching over 8 bases. The V segment lost 6 bases and the J segment 1 base; nucleotides outside the gene matches: 10. Germline CDR1 and CDR2: LGHDT and YNNKEL (reference sequence). CDR3 length: 17 residues. The CDR3 region has the DNA TGTGCCAGCAGTCCGCTTTGGGGGACAGGGAACACCGGGGAGCTGTTTTTT. Protein product: CASSPLWGTGNTGELFF. Together with reference TRBV3-1 and TRBJ2-2, the CDR3 gives the full variable domain: DTAVSQTPKYLVTQMGNDKSIKCEQNLGHDTMYWYKQDSKKFLKIMFSYNNKELIINETVPNRFSPKSPDKAHLNLHINSLELGDSAVYFCASSPLWGTGNTGELFFGEGSRLTVL.

The chain has TRBV20-1 and TRBJ2-5; 8 nucleotides align to TRBD2. This CDR3 is built from 12 residues. J lost 5 bases, V lost 4 bases, and 3 bases had no gene match. The germline V gene has CDR1 DFQATT and CDR2 SNEGSKA (reference sequence). The CDR3 loop is CSATGGAETQYF. CDR3 DNA sequence: TGCAGTGCTACCGGGGGGGCGGAGACCCAGTACTTC.

Ten or more counts support this clonotype. The CDR3 loop is CASSAGTGTHQPQHF. The CDR3 DNA reads as TGTGCCAGCTCGGCCGGGACAGGGACTCATCAGCCCCAGCATTTT. V is TRBV18 and J is TRBJ1-5; 9 bases are shared with TRBD1. Trimming cost V 6 bases and J 5 bases; bases outside gene matches: 8. The CDR3 is 15 amino acids. Germline CDR1 and CDR2: KGHSH and LQKENI. The full variable domain, with the rest looked up from reference TRBV18 and TRBJ1-5, is NAGVMQNPRHLVRRRGQEARLRCSPMKGHSHVYWYRQLPEEGLKFMVYLQKENIIDESGMPKERFSAEFPKEGPSILRIQQVVRGDSAAYFCASSAGTGTHQPQHFGDGTRLSIL.

This clonotype has just a few counts. The chain has TRBV4-2 and TRBJ1-3; D remains ambiguous. CDR3 length equals 19 residues. V was pared by 0 bases and J by 0 bases, with 18 bases between. Germline loops: CDR1 LGHNA, CDR2 YNFKEQ. The CDR3 DNA reads TGTGCCAGCAGCCAAGATAGTATCCCCACGGTGAACTCTGGAAACACCATATATTTT. Protein: CASSQDSIPTVNSGNTIYF.

This clonotype was detected only a few times. The chain has TRBV15 and TRBJ2-3; TRBD1 is a possible D gene (5 bases). The CDR3 loop spans 14 amino acids. The germline CDR1 and CDR2 sequences are LNHNV and YYDKDF (reference sequence). Trimming stripped 1 base from V and 10 bases from J, with 15 bases between. The CDR3 region is CATSRGGSTDAQYF. The DNA for the CDR3 is TGTGCCACCAGCAGAGGGGGCAGCACGGATGCGCAGTATTTT.

This clonotype was seen many times. The V call is TRBV5-8, the J call TRBJ1-5; weak D call: TRBD1 (5 bases). V was cut by 2 bases and J by 5 bases, with 14 bases left in between. From germline, CDR1 is SGHTS and CDR2 YDEGEE. The CDR3 sequence is 15 residues long. The DNA for the CDR3 is TGTGCCAGCAGCTTTGGGGGAGGACTCGATCAGCCCCAGCATTTT. Its translation: CASSFGGGLDQPQHF.